What follows are 29 T cell receptor beta chains derived from one specimen sequenced in a study of blood T cell repertoires in COVID-19 (dated by TCRdb to about 2020). The receptor library was made with the immunoSEQ multiplex PCR assay. TCRdb re-hosts the immuneACCESS table, in-frame sequences only. Its copies lack some clones; in the studies checked, an unresolved V gene accounts for under half of them, and the cause for the rest is not known. Within this sample are tens of thousands of clones, with more than 85% of them counted one time only. Roughly 6.7% of the sample is in the top ten clones. The sequenced material came from peripheral blood. All receptors derive from a human donor with active COVID-19. The donor label of this sample is uncertain.

The rearrangement uses TRBV5-1 and TRBJ2-7; 9 positions agree with TRBD2. The CDR3 length is 16 residues. Losses at the gene ends were 4 bases for V and 0 bases for J; bases not matched to a gene: 8. CDR1 is SGHRS and CDR2 is YFSETQ in the germline V gene. The CDR3 coding sequence is TGCGCCAGCAGCCCTCGGGGTAGCGGGAGCTCCTACGAGCAGTACTTC. It translates to CASSPRGSGSSYEQYF.

The chain joins TRBV14 to TRBJ2-1; 10 positions agree with TRBD2. Germline V CDR1 and CDR2: SGHDN, FVKESK. The V and J ends lost 4 bases and 6 bases, in that order; junction bases with no gene match: 9. The CDR3 consists of 16 residues. The CDR3, as DNA: TGTGCCAGCAGCCGGATGCTAGCGGGAGTGGTCAATGAGCAGTTCTTC. It codes for CASSRMLAGVVNEQFF.

CDR3 nucleotides: TGTGCCAGCAGTGTGCGGGGGTCCTACAATGAGCAGTTCTTC. Protein product: CASSVRGSYNEQFF. The J gene is TRBJ2-1, the V gene TRBV2, with 7 bases matching TRBD2. J gave up 1 base and V 4 bases, and 1 base lay outside the gene matches. This CDR3 is 14 amino acids long. CDR1 and CDR2 from the germline V gene are SNHLY and FYNNEI.

The gene calls are TRBV28 and TRBJ2-5; the D gene is possibly TRBD1 (7 bases). The germline V gene encodes CDR1 MDHEN and CDR2 SYDVKM. The V gene lost 5 bases and the J gene lost 2 bases, with 18 bases spanning the gap. There are 16 residues in the CDR3. DNA for the CDR3: TGTGCCAGCAGTCCCATTGAACAGGGGACTCAAGAGACCCAGTACTTC. This sequence encodes CASSPIEQGTQETQYF.

This chain uses TRBV2 with TRBJ2-2, with a tentative D call TRBD2 (6 bases). The V gene lost 6 bases and the J gene lost 3 bases, with 14 bases spanning the gap. The germline CDR1 and CDR2 sequences are SNHLY and FYNNEI. The CDR3 consists of 15 residues. This CDR3 is CASRLPAGYTGELFF. CDR3 nucleotide sequence: TGTGCCAGCAGGCTCCCCGCGGGATACACCGGGGAGCTGTTTTTT.

J is TRBJ2-7 and V is TRBV11-2, with 8 bases matching TRBD1. With V trimmed by 4 bases and J by 4 bases, 12 bases remained unmatched. The CDR3 loop spans 16 amino acids. CDR1 is SGHAT and CDR2 is FQNNGV in the germline V gene. The CDR3 nucleotides read TGTGCCAGCAGCTCAGGGGCCGGGACAGGTTGGTACGAGCAGTACTTC. Translated, it gives CASSSGAGTGWYEQYF.

This clone is classed as medium-sized. J is TRBJ2-3 and V is TRBV5-5; no reliable D call. With 3 bases removed from V and 5 bases from J, the gap between germline ends came to 10 bases. The CDR3 consists of 13 residues. CDR1 and CDR2 from the germline V gene are SGHKS and YYEKEE (reference sequence). The CDR3 is CASSSLRRDTQYF. The CDR3 DNA follows: TGTGCCAGCAGCTCCCTTCGTAGAGATACGCAGTATTTT.

V is TRBV5-6 and J is TRBJ2-3, with D perhaps matching TRBD2 (5 bases). Trimming shortened V by 7 bases and J by 5 bases, and 23 bases separated the two germline ends. This CDR3 is built from 16 residues. Germline V gene sequence: CDR1 SGHDT, CDR2 YYEEEE. The CDR3 DNA follows: TGTGCCAGCCGCGAAAACACCAATCCCCGGGGAGATACGCAGTATTTT. Its translation is CASRENTNPRGDTQYF. Full variable domain (rest looked up from reference TRBV5-6 and TRBJ2-3): DAGVTQSPTHLIKTRGQQVTLRCSPKSGHDTVSWYQQALGQGPQFIFQYYEEEERQRGNFPDRFSGHQFPNYSSELNVNALLLGDSALYLCASRENTNPRGDTQYFGPGTRLTVL.

This chain uses TRBV27 with TRBJ2-2; weak D call: TRBD2 (6 bases). Germline V gene data show CDR1 as MNHEY and CDR2 as SMNVEV (reference sequence). Trimming shortened V by 3 bases and J by 13 bases, and 27 bases separated the two germline ends. The CDR3 is 17 residues long. In DNA, the CDR3 is TGTGCCAGCAGTTTCAGAGTCGCGGGACTTTATGCCCGGGTGCTGTTTTTT. Translation gives CASSFRVAGLYARVLFF.

V usage is TRBV5-1 and J usage is TRBJ2-5, with D possibly matching TRBD1 (5 bases). Germline CDR1 and CDR2: SGHRS and YFSETQ. The CDR3 has 13 amino acids. Trimming left V 2 bases short and J 4 bases short, with 9 bases between. The CDR3 DNA is TGCGCCAGCAGCTTCAGGGCAAGAGAGACCCAGTACTTC. Amino acids: CASSFRARETQYF.

V usage is TRBV19 and J usage is TRBJ2-5; tentatively, D is TRBD1 (6 bases). This CDR3 comprises 13 residues. CDR1 is LNHDA and CDR2 is SQIVND in the germline V gene (reference sequence). Trimming took 7 bases from V and 4 from J, leaving 13 bases between them. The CDR3 DNA follows: TGTGCCAGTAACAGGGACCACGGAGAGACCCAGTACTTC. Protein sequence: CASNRDHGETQYF.

The V call is TRBV12-3 or TRBV12-4, the J call TRBJ2-5; D ambiguous. V dropped 3 bases and J dropped 5 bases, with 7 bases sitting between them. CDR3 length equals 12 residues. The chain's CDR3 is CASSFSRETQYF. The CDR3 coding sequence is TGTGCCAGCAGTTTCTCCCGGGAGACCCAGTACTTC.

V usage is TRBV5-1 and J usage is TRBJ2-2, with 10 bases identical to TRBD1. The length of the CDR3 is 14 residues. The V gene end was trimmed by 4 bases and the J gene end by 6 bases; junction bases not matched to a gene: 3. Per the germline V gene, CDR1 is SGHRS and CDR2 is YFSETQ. DNA for the CDR3: TGCGCCAGCAGCGGACAGGGGGACCCCGGGGAGCTGTTTTTT. Its translation is CASSGQGDPGELFF.

The chain recombines TRBV11-3 with TRBJ2-5, with D possibly TRBD2 on 5 matching bases. Germline loops: CDR1 SGHNT, CDR2 YENEEA. Trimming took 0 bases from V and 1 from J, leaving 6 bases between them. This CDR3 comprises 14 residues. In nucleotides, the CDR3 is TGTGCCAGCAGCTTAGACAGCGGCCAAGAGACCCAGTACTTC. Translating it yields CASSLDSGQETQYF.

CDR3 nucleotides: TGTGCCAGTAGTATTAAACTAGTCAAGCAAAACAATGAGCAGTTCTTC. It yields the protein CASSIKLVKQNNEQFF. V is TRBV19 and J is TRBJ2-1, with a possible D match to TRBD2 (5 bases). Germline-derived CDR1 and CDR2 are LNHDA and SQIVND (reference sequence). V was pared by 3 bases and J by 5 bases, with 17 bases between. CDR3 size: 16 residues. Full variable domain (rest looked up from reference TRBV19 and TRBJ2-1): DGGITQSPKYLFRKEGQNVTLSCEQNLNHDAMYWYRQDPGQGLRLIYYSQIVNDFQKGDIAEGYSVSREKKESFPLTVTSAQKNPTAFYLCASSIKLVKQNNEQFFGPGTRLTVL.

V and J are TRBV7-8 and TRBJ1-2; D unresolved. CDR1 SGHVS and CDR2 FQNEAQ come from the germline V gene. This CDR3 contains 13 residues. Trimming left V 6 bases short and J 8 bases short, with 16 bases between. CDR3 DNA: TGTGCCAGCAGTTCAAGGATTGGACTCGGCTACACCTTC. It codes for CASSSRIGLGYTF.

This chain links TRBV5-6 with TRBJ1-1; 9 positions match TRBD1. Germline lookup yields CDR1 SGHDT and CDR2 YYEEEE. The CDR3 is 15 amino acids. Trimming removed 3 bases from V and 8 bases from J; junction bases left unmatched: 11. The chain's CDR3 is CASSWADRGTLEAFF. CDR3 DNA sequence: TGTGCCAGCAGCTGGGCCGACAGGGGGACTTTAGAAGCTTTCTTT.

The chain recombines TRBV12-3 or TRBV12-4 with TRBJ1-2; D might be TRBD1 (5 bases). This CDR3 has 13 amino acids. V dropped 6 bases and J dropped 5 bases, with 13 bases sitting between them. The CDR3 sequence is CASSRRPGYGYTF. Here the CDR3 DNA reads TGTGCCAGCAGCCGGCGGCCAGGGTATGGCTACACCTTC.

This chain joins TRBV4-2 and TRBJ2-3; TRBD2 aligns across 14 bases. Germline V gene data show CDR1 as LGHNA and CDR2 as YNFKEQ. With V trimmed by 1 base and J by 5 bases, 11 bases remained unmatched. The CDR3 sequence is 19 residues long. CDR3 coding DNA: TGTGCCAGCAGCCAAGGGACGGGACTAGCGGGAGAGTTTAGAGATACGCAGTATTTT. Its translation: CASSQGTGLAGEFRDTQYF.

The gene calls are TRBV5-6 and TRBJ2-7; a weak D match, TRBD1 (6 bases). Trimming removed 4 bases from V and 4 bases from J, with 18 bases in between. The CDR3 has 15 amino acids. Germline V gene data show CDR1 as SGHDT and CDR2 as YYEEEE. CDR3 sequence: CASSREQGSRYEQYF. The CDR3 coding sequence is TGTGCCAGCAGCCGCGAACAGGGAAGTCGGTACGAGCAGTACTTC. The whole variable domain, remainder taken from reference TRBV5-6 and TRBJ2-7, is DAGVTQSPTHLIKTRGQQVTLRCSPKSGHDTVSWYQQALGQGPQFIFQYYEEEERQRGNFPDRFSGHQFPNYSSELNVNALLLGDSALYLCASSREQGSRYEQYFGPGTRLTVT.

This sequence joins TRBV28 and TRBJ1-2; the match to TRBD1 covers 11 bases. CDR3 length equals 16 residues. CDR1 and CDR2 (germline): MDHEN, SYDVKM. After removal of 10 bases from V and 9 bases from J, the junction contained 19 bases not matched to a gene. Here the CDR3 reads CAITGTGGVGARSYTF. As DNA, the CDR3 is TGTGCCATAACCGGGACAGGGGGAGTCGGAGCGAGGAGCTACACCTTC.

This chain joins TRBV6-6 and TRBJ2-7; tentatively, D is TRBD1 (6 bases). Germline lookup yields CDR1 MNHNY and CDR2 SVGAGI (reference sequence). The CDR3 totals 15 residues. The ends were cut back, 0 bases at V and 2 bases at J, with 11 bases in the middle. The DNA for the CDR3 is TGTGCCAGCAGTTACTCTGGGCAGGGGCCCTACGAGCAGTACTTC. Protein product: CASSYSGQGPYEQYF.

This clone was detected a few times. The genes are TRBV9 and TRBJ2-1; 8 nucleotides agree with TRBD2. The J segment lost 7 bases and the V segment lost 1 base, leaving 10 bases of the junction unmatched. CDR3 size: 16 residues. Germline V lookup: CDR1 SGDLS, CDR2 YYNGEE. CDR3 sequence: CASSVSWGTRNNEQFF. The CDR3 DNA reads TGTGCCAGCAGCGTATCCTGGGGGACTAGAAATAATGAGCAGTTCTTC.

This chain connects TRBV28 to TRBJ1-1; 8 positions match TRBD1. With 6 bases clipped from V and 2 bases from J, the junction kept 8 bases outside the gene matches. CDR3 size: 15 residues. Germline V gene data show CDR1 as MDHEN and CDR2 as SYDVKM. The CDR3 region has the DNA TGTGCCAGCAGAGGTCAGGGGGCGGGAAACACTGAAGCTTTCTTT. Protein product: CASRGQGAGNTEAFF.

The chain combines TRBV20-1 with TRBJ2-1; a possible D gene is TRBD2 (5 bases). The CDR3 spans 11 residues. Germline V gene lookup returns CDR1 DFQATT and CDR2 SNEGSKA (reference sequence). The V gene lost 3 bases and the J gene lost 14 bases, with 14 bases spanning the gap. The CDR3 DNA reads TGCAGTGCTAGCACTAGTCCCGGGGAGTTCTTC. Protein sequence: CSASTSPGEFF.

The V call is TRBV19, the J call TRBJ2-3; TRBD1 agrees at 9 bases. The CDR3 contains 15 residues. Trimming cost V 6 bases and J 1 base; bases outside gene matches: 5. The V gene's germline CDR1 is LNHDA and CDR2 SQIVND (reference sequence). The CDR3 DNA reads TGTGCCAGTAGGGGGACAGGGTTGGGCACAGATACGCAGTATTTT. It is translated as CASRGTGLGTDTQYF. Full variable domain (outside the CDR3, taken from reference TRBV19 and TRBJ2-3): DGGITQSPKYLFRKEGQNVTLSCEQNLNHDAMYWYRQDPGQGLRLIYYSQIVNDFQKGDIAEGYSVSREKKESFPLTVTSAQKNPTAFYLCASRGTGLGTDTQYFGPGTRLTVL.

The V and J genes are TRBV9 and TRBJ2-6; 11 bases fit TRBD1. Trimming cost V 0 bases and J 3 bases; bases outside gene matches: 8. The germline V gene has CDR1 SGDLS and CDR2 YYNGEE. The CDR3 loop spans 19 amino acids. The DNA of the CDR3 is TGTGCCAGCAGCGTAGCGCATGGACAGGGGGCGCTTGGGGCCAACGTCCTGACTTTC. Its translation: CASSVAHGQGALGANVLTF.

V is TRBV20-1 and J is TRBJ1-1; tentatively, D is TRBD1 (6 bases). V was shortened by 6 bases and J by 5 bases, with 10 bases between the two germline ends. Germline CDR1 and CDR2: DFQATT and SNEGSKA (reference sequence). The length of the CDR3 is 11 residues. The CDR3 sequence: CSAQRGTEAFF. The DNA of the CDR3 is TGCAGTGCCCAGAGGGGGACTGAAGCTTTCTTT.

The chain employs TRBV6-5 and TRBJ1-3; D remains ambiguous. Between the trimmed V and J ends, which lost 2 bases and 0 bases, there was a span of 11 bases. The V gene's germline CDR1 is MNHEY and CDR2 SVGAGI. This CDR3 region has 16 residues. CDR3 in amino acids: CASSYQQPNSGNTIYF. CDR3 in DNA: TGTGCCAGCAGTTACCAACAGCCTAACTCTGGAAACACCATATATTTT.